This T cell receptor (beta chain) was sequenced for a study of Ad26.COV2.S vaccination and SARS-CoV-2 variants. Study details: Vaccine-arm donor from the placebo-controlled COV1001 Ad26.COV2.S trial. The study gave Ad26.COV2.S intramuscularly, once or twice 56 days apart. Study-wide results and limits: The study found higher spike-specific TCR breadth in vaccine than placebo recipients.

Sequencing was performed with immunoSEQ multiplex PCR; in TCRdb, only in-frame clones are kept and a portion is missing. Here the sample spans 250,000 or so clones, around 88% being singletons. This sample's treatment: roughly 18 received Ad26.COV2.S at low or high dose, single or two shots; five or six received placebo; per-sample allocation not given. Sampling was performed 63 days after the first vaccine or placebo injection. A remark on this clone: The antigen is unknown.

Trimming removed 4 bases from V and 10 bases from J; junction bases left unmatched: 14. The CDR3 runs to 15 residues. The germline CDR1 and CDR2 sequences are SGHKS and YYEKEE (reference sequence). The origin of this receptor is a person aged 18-65 years who received the Ad26.COV2.S COVID-19 vaccine or a placebo. The J gene is TRBJ1-5, the V gene TRBV5-5; TRBD1 matches 7 bases. The sequenced sample was peripheral blood, obtained in a trial of Ad26.COV2.S vaccine versus placebo. The CDR3 DNA reads TGTGCCAGCAGCCAACGACAGGGTGATTCCTCTCCCCAGCATTTT. Translated, it gives CASSQRQGDSSPQHF.